Sequencing of this T cell receptor (beta chain) was carried out in a study of shared clonotypes between healthy human individuals. Study background: Each donor contributed plates that comprised three CD4 naive, three CD4 memory, two CD8 naive and one CD8 memory.

Some clones are missing from TCRdb's copy, which holds only in-frame ones; the method was immunoSEQ multiplex PCR. Of 2 million to 2.5 million clones in the sample, around 95% were seen once. The source of this sequence is a young man in good health. Sequences were obtained from naive CD4+ T cells sorted from blood. The subset was: CD45RA+ positively selected.

This chain's CDR3 is CASSQGQNTGELFF. The CDR3 nucleotides read TGTGCCAGCTCGCAGGGACAGAACACCGGGGAGCTGTTTTTT. This sequence joins TRBV18 and TRBJ2-2; D is possibly TRBD1 (6 bases). Per the germline V gene, CDR1 is KGHSH and CDR2 is LQKENI. This CDR3 region has 14 residues. V was shortened by 6 bases and J by 1 base, with 9 bases between the two germline ends.